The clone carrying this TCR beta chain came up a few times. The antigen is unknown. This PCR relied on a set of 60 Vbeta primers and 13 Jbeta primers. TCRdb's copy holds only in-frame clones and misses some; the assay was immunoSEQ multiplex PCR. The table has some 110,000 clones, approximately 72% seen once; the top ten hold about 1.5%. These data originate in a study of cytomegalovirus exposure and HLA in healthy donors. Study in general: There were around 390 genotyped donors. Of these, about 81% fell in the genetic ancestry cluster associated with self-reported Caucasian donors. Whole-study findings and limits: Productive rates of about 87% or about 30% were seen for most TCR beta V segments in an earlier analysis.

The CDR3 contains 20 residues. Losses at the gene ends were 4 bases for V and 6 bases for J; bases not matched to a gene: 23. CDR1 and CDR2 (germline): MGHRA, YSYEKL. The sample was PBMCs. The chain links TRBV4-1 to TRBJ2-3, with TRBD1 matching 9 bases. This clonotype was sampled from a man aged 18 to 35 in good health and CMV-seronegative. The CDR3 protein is CASSLLGTGTMGATKDTQYF. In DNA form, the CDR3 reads TGCGCCAGCAGCCTTCTAGGGACAGGGACCATGGGGGCCACTAAGGATACGCAGTATTTT.